This TCR beta chain was sequenced during a study of response to subunit inactivated influenza vaccine. TCRdb reprocessed the RT-PCR reads with MiXCR, giving one entry per CDR3 protein. The profile shows 600,000 to 700,000 distinct CDR3 sequences, about 14% of them singletons. V was clipped by 1 base and J by 9 bases; unmatched bases: 9. The CDR3 loop spans 15 amino acids. This receptor was taken from a man over 45 who received an inactivated influenza vaccine. V and J are TRBV12-3 or TRBV12-4 and TRBJ2-1, with 7 bases identical to TRBD2. Here the sequenced sample was PBMCs from blood, taken less than 15 days before vaccination. CDR3 sequence (DNA): TGTGCCAGCAGTTTAGTACGGGAGGATGATTTTGAGCAGTTCTTC. It specifies CASSLVREDDFEQFF.